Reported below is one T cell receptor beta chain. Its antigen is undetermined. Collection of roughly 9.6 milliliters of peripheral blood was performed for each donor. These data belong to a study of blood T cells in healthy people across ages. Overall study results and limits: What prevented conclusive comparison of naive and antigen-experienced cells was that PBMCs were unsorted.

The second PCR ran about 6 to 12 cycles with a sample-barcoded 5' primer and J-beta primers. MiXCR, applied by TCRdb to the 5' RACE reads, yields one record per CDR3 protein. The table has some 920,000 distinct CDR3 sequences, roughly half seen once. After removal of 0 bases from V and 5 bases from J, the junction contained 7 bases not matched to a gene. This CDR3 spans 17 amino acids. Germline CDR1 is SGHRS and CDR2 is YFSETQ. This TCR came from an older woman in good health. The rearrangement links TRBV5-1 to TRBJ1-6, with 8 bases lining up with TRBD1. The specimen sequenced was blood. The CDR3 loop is CASSLAAGGANNSPLHF. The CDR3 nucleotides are TGCGCCAGCAGCTTGGCGGCAGGGGGCGCGAATAATTCACCCCTCCACTTT.